This record covers a single TCR beta chain. Trimming shortened V by 4 bases and J by 5 bases, and 6 bases separated the two germline ends. The CDR3 loop spans 11 amino acids. Germline V gene sequence: CDR1 DFQATT, CDR2 SNEGSKA (reference sequence). The data were taken from a study of blood T cell repertoires in COVID-19. Sequencing was performed with immunoSEQ multiplex PCR; in TCRdb, only in-frame clones are kept and a portion is missing. The sample records fewer than 90,000 clones, roughly 90% being singletons. Sequencing was carried out using peripheral blood. The TCR comes from a male donor with acute or convalescent COVID-19. The chain has TRBV20-1 and TRBJ2-1; D uncertain. The CDR3 sequence is CSAKINNEQFF. Written as DNA, the CDR3 is TGCAGTGCTAAAATAAACAATGAGCAGTTCTTC.